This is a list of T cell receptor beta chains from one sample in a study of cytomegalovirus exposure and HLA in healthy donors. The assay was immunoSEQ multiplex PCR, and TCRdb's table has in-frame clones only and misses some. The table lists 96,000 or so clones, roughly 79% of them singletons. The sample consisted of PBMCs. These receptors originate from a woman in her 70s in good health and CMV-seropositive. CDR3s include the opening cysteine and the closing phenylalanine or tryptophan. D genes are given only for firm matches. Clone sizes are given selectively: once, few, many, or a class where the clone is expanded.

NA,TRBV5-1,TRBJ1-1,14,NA,TGCGCCAGCAGCTTGTCGGCAGGGAACACTGAAGCTTTCTTT,CASSLSAGNTEAFF
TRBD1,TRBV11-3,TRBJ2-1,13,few,TGTGCCAGCAGCTTCCGACAGGGGAATGAGCAGTTCTTC,CASSFRQGNEQFF
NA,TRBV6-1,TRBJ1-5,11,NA,TGTGCCAGCAGTGAACGGCAGCCCCAGCATTTT,CASSERQPQHF
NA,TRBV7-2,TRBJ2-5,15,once,TGTGCCAGCAGCCCCAGGTGGGGCAGACAAGAGACCCAGTACTTC,CASSPRWGRQETQYF
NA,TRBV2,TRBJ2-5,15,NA,TGTGCCAGCAGTGGTGGTAGCTTCTTGAAAGAGACCCAGTACTTC,CASSGGSFLKETQYF
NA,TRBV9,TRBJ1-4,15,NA,TGTGCCAGCAGCGGAGGACTAGCCCTTAATGAAAAACTGTTTTTT,CASSGGLALNEKLFF
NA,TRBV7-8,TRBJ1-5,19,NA,TGTGCCAGCAGCTTAGTTAGGTTTTTGGGAGACCGGAGAAATCAGCCCCAGCATTTT,CASSLVRFLGDRRNQPQHF
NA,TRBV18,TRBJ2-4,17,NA,TGTGCCAGCTCACCACCGGGACCCAGGGGAGCCAAAAACATTCAGTACTTC,CASSPPGPRGAKNIQYF
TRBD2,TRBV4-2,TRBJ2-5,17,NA,TGTGCCAGCAGCCAGGCCACTAGCGGGGGGGGATCAGAGACCCAGTACTTC,CASSQATSGGGSETQYF
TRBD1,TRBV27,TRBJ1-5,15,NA,TGTGCCAGCAGAGCCGGGACAGGGGGGGATCAGCCCCAGCATTTT,CASRAGTGGDQPQHF
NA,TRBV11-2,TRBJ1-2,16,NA,TGTGCCAGCAGCCCTGGGACTAATCCCGGAGCCTATGGCTACACCTTC,CASSPGTNPGAYGYTF
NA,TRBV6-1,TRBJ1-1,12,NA,TGTGCCAGCACCACAACGGGGGGGGAAGCTTTCTTT,CASTTTGGEAFF
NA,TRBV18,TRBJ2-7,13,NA,TGTGCCAGCTCACCGACAGAGGCCTACGAGCAGTACTTC,CASSPTEAYEQYF
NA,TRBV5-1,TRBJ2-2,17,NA,TGCGCCAGCAGCTTGGTTCCCCAGGGTGGAAACACCGGGGAGCTGTTTTTT,CASSLVPQGGNTGELFF
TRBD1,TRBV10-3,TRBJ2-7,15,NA,TGTGCCATCAGTTATACCGGGACAGGGAACTACGAGCAGTACTTC,CAISYTGTGNYEQYF
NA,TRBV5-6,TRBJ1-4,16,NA,TGTGCCAGCAGCTTGGTCGGGGGGCGAACTAATGAAAAACTGTTTTTT,CASSLVGGRTNEKLFF
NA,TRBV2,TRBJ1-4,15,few,TGTGCCAGCACCCCCTACACGGGAACTAATGAAAAACTGTTTTTT,CASTPYTGTNEKLFF
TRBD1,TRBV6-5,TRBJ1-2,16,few,TGTGCCAGCAGTTACTCGAGGACAGGGGGAGGCTATGGCTACACCTTC,CASSYSRTGGGYGYTF
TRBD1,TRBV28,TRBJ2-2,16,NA,TGTGCCAGCAGTTTAGAGGGACAGGCTAACCCCGGGGAGCTGTTTTTT,CASSLEGQANPGELFF
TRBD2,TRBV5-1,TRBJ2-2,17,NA,TGCGCCAGCAGCTTGGCAGTTTGGACTAGCGGAGCCGGGGAGCTGTTTTTT,CASSLAVWTSGAGELFF
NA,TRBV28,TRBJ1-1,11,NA,TGTGCCAGCAGTTTGAGGGATGAAGCTTTCTTT,CASSLRDEAFF
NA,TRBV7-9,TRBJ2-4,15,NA,TGTGCCAGCAGCTTAGTAGGAGGGGCCAAAAACATTCAGTACTTC,CASSLVGGAKNIQYF
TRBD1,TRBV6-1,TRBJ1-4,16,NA,TGTGCCAGCAGTGTAGGACAGGGCACAACTAATGAAAAACTGTTTTTT,CASSVGQGTTNEKLFF
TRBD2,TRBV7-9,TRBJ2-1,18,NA,TGTGCCAGCAGCCCGGCGGCTTCTAGCGGGACGTCCTACAATGAGCAGTTCTTC,CASSPAASSGTSYNEQFF
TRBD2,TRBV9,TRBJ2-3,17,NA,TGTGCCAGCAGCGTAGACCCCTCGGGACTAGTGACAGATACGCAGTATTTT,CASSVDPSGLVTDTQYF
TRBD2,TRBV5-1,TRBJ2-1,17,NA,TGCGCCAGCAGCCGGGAACCGGGACTAGCGGGAGTGAATGAGCAGTTCTTC,CASSREPGLAGVNEQFF
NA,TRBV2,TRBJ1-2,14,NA,TGTGCCAGCAGGGGGGAAGCGGGAGACTATGGCTACACCTTC,CASRGEAGDYGYTF
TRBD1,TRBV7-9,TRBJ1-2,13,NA,TGTGCCAGCAGCTCGACAGGGGACTATGGCTACACCTTC,CASSSTGDYGYTF
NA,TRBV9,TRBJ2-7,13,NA,TGTGCCAGCTCAGGGGCCCGCTCCTACGAGCAGTACTTC,CASSGARSYEQYF
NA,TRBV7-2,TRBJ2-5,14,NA,TGTGCCAGCGGTCCGGGGGACAGAAAAGAGACCCAGTACTTC,CASGPGDRKETQYF
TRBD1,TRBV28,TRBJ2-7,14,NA,TGTGCCAGCATCCAACAGGGGGCCCCCTACGAGCAGTACTTC,CASIQQGAPYEQYF
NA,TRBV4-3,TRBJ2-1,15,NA,TGCGCCAGCAGCCTGGGCGGGACCATCTACAATGAGCAGTTCTTC,CASSLGGTIYNEQFF
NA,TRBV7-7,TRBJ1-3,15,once,TGTGCTAGCAGAACACTGAAGGGAGGTGGAAACACCATATATTTT,CASRTLKGGGNTIYF
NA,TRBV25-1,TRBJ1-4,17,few,TGTGCCAGCAGTGAATTTAGGGTTAAGAGGGTTGATGAAAAACTGTTTTTT,CASSEFRVKRVDEKLFF
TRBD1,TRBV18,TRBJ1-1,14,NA,TGTGCCAGCTCATTACAGGGGATGAACACTGAAGCTTTCTTT,CASSLQGMNTEAFF
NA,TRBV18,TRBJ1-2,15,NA,TGTGCCAGCTCACCAGATGGGCAGGGGAACTATGGCTACACCTTC,CASSPDGQGNYGYTF
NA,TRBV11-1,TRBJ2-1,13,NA,TGTGCCAGCAGCTTAGCGGAGTACAATGAGCAGTTCTTC,CASSLAEYNEQFF
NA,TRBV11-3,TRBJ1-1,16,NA,TGTGCCAGCAGCTTAACAGGGAGAATTATGGGCACTGAAGCTTTCTTT,CASSLTGRIMGTEAFF
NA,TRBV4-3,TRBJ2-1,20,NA,TGCGCCAGTAGCCAATCTTCAGGGAGGAGGGGGGGCGGCTACTACAATGAGCAGTTCTTC,CASSQSSGRRGGGYYNEQFF
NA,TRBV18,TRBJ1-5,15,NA,TGTGCCAGCTCACCGGGCATTCGAGGCAATCAGCCCCAGCATTTT,CASSPGIRGNQPQHF
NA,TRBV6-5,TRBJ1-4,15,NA,TGTGCCAGCAGTTACACCAGGGCAGCTAATGAAAAACTGTTTTTT,CASSYTRAANEKLFF
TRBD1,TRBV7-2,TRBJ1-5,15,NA,TGTGCCAGCAGCTCCGGGACAGTCAGCAATCAGCCCCAGCATTTT,CASSSGTVSNQPQHF
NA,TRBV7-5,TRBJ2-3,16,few,TGTGCCAGAAGCTTATATGGCGGCCTTAGCACAGATACGCAGTATTTT,CARSLYGGLSTDTQYF
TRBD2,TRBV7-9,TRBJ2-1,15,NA,TGTGCCAGCAGCCGCACTAGCGGGTCATACAATGAGCAGTTCTTC,CASSRTSGSYNEQFF
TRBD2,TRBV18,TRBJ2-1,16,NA,TGTGCCAGCTCACCACGACTAGCGGGGGAACACAATGAGCAGTTCTTC,CASSPRLAGEHNEQFF
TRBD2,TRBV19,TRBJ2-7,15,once,TGTGCCAGTAGAATCGGGACTAGCGGGGGTTACGAGCAGTACTTC,CASRIGTSGGYEQYF
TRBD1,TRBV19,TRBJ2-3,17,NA,TGTGCCAGTAGTATTTTCCTCGGACAGGCCTCCACAGATACGCAGTATTTT,CASSIFLGQASTDTQYF
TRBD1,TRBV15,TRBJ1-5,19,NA,TGTGCCACCAGCAGGTCTCCGAGCGGACAGGGGGGGAGCAATCAGCCCCAGCATTTT,CATSRSPSGQGGSNQPQHF
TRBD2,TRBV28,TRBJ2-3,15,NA,TGTGCCAGCAAACGACTAGCGGGAGTCCCAGATACGCAGTATTTT,CASKRLAGVPDTQYF
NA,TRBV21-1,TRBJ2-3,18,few,TGTGCCAGCAGCAAAGCTGGACTAGCGGGAGAGCACACAGATACGCAGTATTTT,CASSKAGLAGEHTDTQYF
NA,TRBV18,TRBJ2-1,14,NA,TGTGCCAGCTCAGGCCAGGGCTCCTACAATGAGCAGTTCTTC,CASSGQGSYNEQFF